This T cell receptor beta chain derives from a study of Ad26.COV2.S vaccination and SARS-CoV-2 variants. Notes on the study in general: Vaccinees and placebo recipients showed similar non-spike TCR breadth. Spike-specific TCR breadth was greater after Ad26.COV2.S than placebo. The analyses of TCR breadth and depth may have understated the size of total T cell responses. CD8+ and CD4+ T cells specific for spike reportedly responded with substantial breadth after vaccination.

About this clone: Its specificity is unknown.

Using immunoSEQ multiplex PCR, the repertoire was profiled, and TCRdb retains in-frame clones only, with some absent. The sample includes 75,000 to 100,000 clones, 82% seen only once; the top ten take approximately 15%. V was clipped by 3 bases and J by 5 bases; unmatched bases: 2. This CDR3 region has 16 residues. Germline V lookup: CDR1 KGHSH, CDR2 LQKENI. This sequence joins TRBV18 and TRBJ2-1; 15 bases are a match to TRBD2. The sequence came from a human donor who had recovered from COVID-19. The source material was peripheral blood, sampled after recovery from COVID-19. CDR3 sequence: CASSPGTSGRNNEQFF. The CDR3 nucleotides are TGTGCCAGCTCACCTGGGACTAGCGGGAGGAACAATGAGCAGTTCTTC.